The entry below gives a single TCR beta chain sequence along with its context. Its antigen is still unknown. These data belong to a study of shared clonotypes between healthy human individuals. Whole-study context: CD4 naive cells filled three plates per donor, CD4 memory three, CD8 naive two and CD8 memory one. Study results and limitations: Represented genetic and exposure-history diversity was restricted by having few donors. For naive CD4 cells, around 5.1% of clonotypes were shared across a few donors.

Produced via immunoSEQ multiplex PCR; TCRdb's table is partial and in-frame only. The table lists more than 550,000 clones, approximately 72% of them singletons, with under 2% in the top ten. V trimming: 3 bases; J trimming: 3 bases; junction bases outside the gene matches: 4. CDR3 length: 14 residues. Looked up from germline, CDR1 is SGHNT and CDR2 is YYREEE (reference sequence). The chain uses TRBV5-4 and TRBJ1-1; 8 bases are shared with TRBD1. This sequence originates from a woman aged 25 to 45 in good health. The sequenced sample was memory CD4+ T cells sorted from blood. Subset indicated: CD45RA-negative fraction. The CDR3 nucleotides are TGTGCCAGCAGCTATCCCAGGGGGCACACTGAAGCTTTCTTT. It yields the protein CASSYPRGHTEAFF.